Below, 3 T cell receptor beta chains from the same sample are listed, as sequenced in a study of glioma-infiltrating T cells after dendritic cell vaccination. Clones were read by immunoSEQ multiplex PCR, and TCRdb kept only the in-frame ones, dropping some. The table records around 37,000 clones, almost 85% of them present only once. The sample was blood, taken before dendritic cell vaccination. These receptors were collected from a human donor with glioblastoma.

The CDR3 bases are TGCGCCAGCAGTCAACGGCGGGACAGACTCTACGAGCAGTACTTC. It yields the protein CASSQRRDRLYEQYF. The rearrangement uses TRBV23-1 and TRBJ2-7, with D possibly being TRBD1 (7 bases). TRBV23-1 belongs to the ORF category, with a function that is uncertain. This CDR3 region has 15 residues. V gave up 2 bases and J gave up 3 bases, with 14 bases separating them.

The rearrangement uses TRBV5-6 and TRBJ2-1; the D gene is possibly TRBD1 (5 bases). In germline, CDR1 is SGHDT, CDR2 YYEEEE. The CDR3 extends over 14 amino acids. Trimming removed 0 bases at V and 3 bases at J, with 7 bases between. CDR3 bases: TGTGCCAGCAGCTTGGGGGGCCTCTACAATGAGCAGTTCTTC. Protein: CASSLGGLYNEQFF.

The DNA for the CDR3 is TGTGCCAGCAGCTCCGGGACTAGCGGGGGGGCGGATACGCAGTATTTT. Translated, it gives CASSSGTSGGADTQYF. The chain combines TRBV7-9 with TRBJ2-3; 16 nucleotides align to TRBD2. Germline V gene lookup returns CDR1 SEHNR and CDR2 FQNEAQ (reference sequence). Trimming removed 4 bases from V and 6 bases from J; junction bases left unmatched: 4. The CDR3 consists of 16 residues.